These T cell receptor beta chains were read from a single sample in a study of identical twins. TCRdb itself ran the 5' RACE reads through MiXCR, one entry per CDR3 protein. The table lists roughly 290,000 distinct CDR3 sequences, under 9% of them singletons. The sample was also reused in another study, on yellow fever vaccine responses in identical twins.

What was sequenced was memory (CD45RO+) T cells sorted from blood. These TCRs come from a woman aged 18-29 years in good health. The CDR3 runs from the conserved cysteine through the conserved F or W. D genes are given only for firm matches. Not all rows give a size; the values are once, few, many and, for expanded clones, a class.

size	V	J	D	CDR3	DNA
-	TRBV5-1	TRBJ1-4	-	CASGLGEGNEKLFF	TGCGCCAGCGGTTTGGGGGAAGGTAATGAAAAACTGTTTTTT
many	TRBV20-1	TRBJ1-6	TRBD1	CSARGGTAYNSPLHF	TGCAGTGCTAGAGGAGGGACAGCTTATAATTCACCCCTCCACTTT
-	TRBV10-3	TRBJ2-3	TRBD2	CAIGGMSGVSTDTQYF	TGTGCCATCGGGGGGATGAGCGGGGTGAGCACAGATACGCAGTATTTT
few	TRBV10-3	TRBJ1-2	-	CAISDGSAANYGYTF	TGTGCCATCAGTGATGGTTCGGCCGCTAACTATGGCTACACCTTC
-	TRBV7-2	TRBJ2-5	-	CASSLSSARRGEETQYF	TGTGCCAGCAGCTTAAGCTCGGCGCGTCGAGGAGAGGAGACCCAGTACTTC
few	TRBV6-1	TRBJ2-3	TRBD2	CASTTSSGRALGTQYF	TGTGCCAGCACCACGTCTAGCGGGAGGGCCCTAGGTACGCAGTATTTT
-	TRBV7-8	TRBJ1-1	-	CASSQRTGSTEAFF	TGTGCCAGCAGTCAAAGAACAGGGTCCACTGAAGCTTTCTTT
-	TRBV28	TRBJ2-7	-	CASSSGHIYEQYF	TGTGCCAGCAGTTCTGGACATATCTACGAGCAGTACTTC
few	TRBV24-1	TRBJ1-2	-	CATSDQGRRGYTF	TGTGCCACCAGTGATCAGGGGCGTAGAGGCTACACCTTC
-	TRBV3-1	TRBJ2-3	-	CASSQGPTFTDTQYF	TGTGCCAGCAGCCAAGGGCCTACCTTCACAGATACGCAGTATTTT
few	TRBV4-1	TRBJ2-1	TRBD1	CASSDRGLGANEQFF	TGCGCCAGCAGCGACAGGGGGCTGGGGGCGAATGAGCAGTTCTTC
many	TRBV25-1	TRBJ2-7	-	CASIESSGGEQYF	TGTGCCAGCATCGAGTCCAGTGGGGGCGAGCAGTACTTC
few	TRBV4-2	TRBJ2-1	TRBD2	CASSQDRRAGLVNNEQFF	TGTGCCAGCAGCCAAGATCGGAGAGCGGGACTAGTTAACAATGAGCAGTTCTTC
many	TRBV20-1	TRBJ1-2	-	CSARDSGGLLGGYTF	TGCAGTGCTAGAGATTCGGGAGGGTTGTTGGGAGGCTACACCTTC
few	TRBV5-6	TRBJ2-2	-	CASSRRTVNTGELFF	TGTGCCAGCAGCCGTAGGACAGTTAACACCGGGGAGCTGTTTTTT
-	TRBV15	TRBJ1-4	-	CATSRERRVNEKLFF	TGTGCCACCAGCAGAGAACGACGGGTTAATGAAAAACTGTTTTTT
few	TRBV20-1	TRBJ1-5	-	CSARAPRGGDSNQPQHF	TGCAGTGCTAGAGCCCCGCGGGGGGGAGATAGCAATCAGCCCCAGCATTTT
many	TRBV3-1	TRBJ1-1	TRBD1	CASSLETGMNTEAFF	TGTGCCAGCAGCCTTGAGACAGGGATGAACACTGAAGCTTTCTTT
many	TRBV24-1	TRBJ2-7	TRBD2	CATSAAGGEQYF	TGTGCCACCAGTGCCGCGGGGGGCGAGCAGTACTTC
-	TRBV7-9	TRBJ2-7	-	CASSQQRAGYEQYF	TGTGCCAGCAGTCAACAGCGGGCGGGCTACGAGCAGTACTTC
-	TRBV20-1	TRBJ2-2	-	CSASPANTGELFF	TGCAGTGCCAGTCCAGCAAACACCGGGGAGCTGTTTTTT
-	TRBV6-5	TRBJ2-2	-	CATNRVSGELFF	TGTGCCACGAACAGGGTTTCTGGGGAGCTGTTTTTT
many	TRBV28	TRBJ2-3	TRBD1	CASSFGDRVSDTQYF	TGTGCCAGCAGTTTTGGGGACAGGGTTTCAGATACGCAGTATTTT
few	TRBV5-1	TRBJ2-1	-	CASSSPAGGPGNEQFF	TGCGCCAGCAGCTCACCCGCCGGGGGGCCGGGTAATGAGCAGTTCTTC
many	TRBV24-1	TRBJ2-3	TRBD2	CATGGLAGGIDTQYF	TGTGCCACCGGGGGACTAGCGGGAGGGATAGATACGCAGTATTTT
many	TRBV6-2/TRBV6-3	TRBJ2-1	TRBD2	CASGTGGSYNEQFF	TGTGCCAGCGGGACGGGGGGGAGTTACAATGAGCAGTTCTTC
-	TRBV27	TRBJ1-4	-	CASLSLGKLFF	TGTGCCAGCCTGTCCCTCGGAAAACTGTTTTTT
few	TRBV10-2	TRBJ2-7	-	CASSQGTEIYF	TGCGCCAGCAGCCAGGGCACAGAGATCTACTTC
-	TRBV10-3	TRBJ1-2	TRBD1	CAISESGRGYGYTF	TGTGCCATCAGTGAGTCGGGCAGGGGGTATGGCTACACCTTC
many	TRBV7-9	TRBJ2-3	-	CASSPTTSSADTQYF	TGTGCCAGCAGCCCGACTACTAGCTCTGCAGATACGCAGTATTTT
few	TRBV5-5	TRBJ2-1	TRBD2	CASSSRHRLAGVNNEQFF	TGTGCCAGCAGCAGCCGACATCGCCTAGCGGGAGTGAACAATGAGCAGTTCTTC
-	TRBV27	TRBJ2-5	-	CASSGVSGETQYF	TGTGCCAGCAGTGGAGTAAGCGGGGAGACCCAGTACTTC
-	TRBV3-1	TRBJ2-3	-	CASSQKGGTDTQYF	TGTGCCAGCAGCCAAAAGGGGGGGACAGATACGCAGTATTTT
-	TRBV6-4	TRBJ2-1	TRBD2	CASSATSGGLNEQFF	TGTGCCAGCAGTGCGACTAGCGGGGGTTTAAATGAGCAGTTCTTC
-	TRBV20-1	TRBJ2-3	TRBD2	CSVQAGGRDTQYF	TGCAGTGTCCAGGCGGGGGGGCGGGATACGCAGTATTTT
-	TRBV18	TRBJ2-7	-	CASMDGSYEQYF	TGTGCCAGCATGGACGGGTCCTACGAGCAGTACTTC
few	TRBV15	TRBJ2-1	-	CATSRDPRGVILYNEQFF	TGTGCCACCAGCAGAGACCCGCGCGGAGTGATTTTATACAATGAGCAGTTCTTC
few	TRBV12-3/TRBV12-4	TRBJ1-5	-	CASSLRAGDQPQHF	TGTGCCAGCAGTTTAAGGGCAGGGGATCAGCCCCAGCATTTT
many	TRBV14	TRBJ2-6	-	CASSFRRGDSRSGANVLTF	TGTGCCAGCAGCTTCAGACGAGGTGACAGTCGCTCTGGGGCCAACGTCCTGACTTTC